The rows below give T cell receptor beta chains drawn from one sample of a study of tumor-infiltrating lymphocytes in primary liver carcinoma. TCRdb fed the multiplex PCR reads into MiXCR, producing one record per CDR3 protein. This repertoire shows fewer than 250,000 distinct CDR3 sequences, around 81% found once; its top ten account for about a sixth. The sequenced material came from tumor tissue from primary liver carcinoma. The receptors were gathered from a middle-aged man with primary liver carcinoma and hepatitis B virus infection. CDR3s include the opening cysteine and the closing phenylalanine or tryptophan. D genes are given only for firm matches. Rows give clone size only sometimes, using once, few, many, or a class for an expanded clone.

J,D,size,V,CDR3,DNA
TRBJ1-2,-,-,TRBV6-2/TRBV6-3,CTSSPRSGYDYTF,TGTACCAGCAGCCCCCGGAGCGGCTATGACTACACCTTC
TRBJ2-1,-,-,TRBV6-1,CASGCNEQFF,TGTGCCAGCGGCTGCAATGAGCAGTTCTTC
TRBJ2-7,-,once,TRBV5-6,CASVATGQLYEHYF,TGTGCCAGCGTGGCCACGGGACAACTCTACGAGCACTACTTC
TRBJ1-1,-,-,TRBV29-1,CGIEGSGTEAFF,TGCGGCATTGAAGGGTCGGGGACTGAAGCTTTCTTT
TRBJ2-2,-,-,TRBV11-2,CGSSQGVDGELFF,TGTGGCAGCAGTCAAGGTGTGGACGGGGAGCTGTTTTTT
TRBJ2-3,TRBD2,-,TRBV6-1,CASSELAGGSDMQYF,TGTGCCAGCAGTGAACTAGCGGGAGGGTCAGATATGCAGTATTTT
TRBJ2-1,-,-,TRBV11-3,CVSSSGRQDTRGSYNEQFF,TGTGTCAGCAGCTCAGGGCGGCAGGATACTAGGGGGTCCTACAATGAGCAGTTCTTC
TRBJ2-7,TRBD2,-,TRBV6-6,CASSYSELAGLCSYEQYF,TGTGCCAGCAGTTACTCAGAACTAGCGGGCTTATGCTCCTACGAGCAGTACTTC
TRBJ2-5,TRBD2,-,TRBV5-1,CASSESTSGRFQYF,TGCGCCAGCAGCGAATCGACTAGCGGGAGATTCCAGTACTTC
TRBJ2-5,-,once,TRBV11-2,CTSNLEGVTQYF,TGTACCAGCAATCTAGAGGGTGTGACCCAGTACTTC